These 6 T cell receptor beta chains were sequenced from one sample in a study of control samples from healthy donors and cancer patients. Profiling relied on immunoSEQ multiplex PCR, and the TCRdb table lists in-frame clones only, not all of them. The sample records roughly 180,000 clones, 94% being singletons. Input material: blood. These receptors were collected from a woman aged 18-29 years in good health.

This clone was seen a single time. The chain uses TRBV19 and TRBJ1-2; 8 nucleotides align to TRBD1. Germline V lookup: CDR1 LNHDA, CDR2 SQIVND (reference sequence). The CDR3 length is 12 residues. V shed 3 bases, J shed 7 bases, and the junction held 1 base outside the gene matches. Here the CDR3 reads CASSMDRVGYTF. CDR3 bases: TGTGCCAGTAGTATGGACAGGGTTGGCTACACCTTC.

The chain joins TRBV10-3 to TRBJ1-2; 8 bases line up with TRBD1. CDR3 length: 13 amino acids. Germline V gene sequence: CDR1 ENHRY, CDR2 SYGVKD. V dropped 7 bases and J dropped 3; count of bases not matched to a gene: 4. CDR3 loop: CAITPTGDYGYTF. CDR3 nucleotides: TGTGCCATCACCCCGACAGGGGACTATGGCTACACCTTC.

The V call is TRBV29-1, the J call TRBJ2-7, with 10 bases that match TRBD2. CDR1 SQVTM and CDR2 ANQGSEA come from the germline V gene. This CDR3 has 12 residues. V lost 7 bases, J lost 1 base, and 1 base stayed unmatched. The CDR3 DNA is TGCAGCGCTAGCGGGAGTTCCTACGAGCAGTACTTC. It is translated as CSASGSSYEQYF.

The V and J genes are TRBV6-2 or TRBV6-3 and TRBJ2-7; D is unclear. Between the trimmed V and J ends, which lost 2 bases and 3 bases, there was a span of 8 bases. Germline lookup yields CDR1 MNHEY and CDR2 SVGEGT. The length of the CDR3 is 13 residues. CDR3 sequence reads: CASSYDKYYEQYF. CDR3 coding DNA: TGTGCCAGCAGTTACGACAAATACTACGAGCAGTACTTC.

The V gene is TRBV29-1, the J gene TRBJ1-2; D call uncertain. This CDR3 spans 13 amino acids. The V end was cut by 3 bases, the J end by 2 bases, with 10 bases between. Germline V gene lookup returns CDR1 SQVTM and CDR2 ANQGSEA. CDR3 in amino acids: CSVEPPGNYGYTF. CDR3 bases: TGCAGCGTTGAGCCGCCTGGGAACTATGGCTACACCTTC.

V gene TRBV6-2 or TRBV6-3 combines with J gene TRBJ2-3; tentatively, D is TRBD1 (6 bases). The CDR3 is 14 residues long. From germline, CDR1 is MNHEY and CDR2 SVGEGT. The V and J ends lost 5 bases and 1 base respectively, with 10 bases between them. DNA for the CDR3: TGTGCCAGCAGTCGGGCAGGGGGCACAGATACGCAGTATTTT. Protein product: CASSRAGGTDTQYF.